The rows below give T cell receptor beta chains drawn from one sample of a study of blood T cell repertoires in COVID-19. Here immunoSEQ multiplex PCR was the method, and the copy in TCRdb shows in-frame clones only, minus some. This sample has 130,000 to 150,000 clones, with approximately 80% found just once. The specimen was peripheral blood. Receptor source: a woman between 45 and 60 years old with acute or convalescent COVID-19. The CDR3 runs from the conserved cysteine through the conserved F or W. A D gene is named only where the DNA matches it firmly. Some rows mark clone size as missing; the rest say once, few, many or name a class of expanded clone.

CDR3aa	CDR3nt	j_gene	abundance	v_gene	d_gene
CSAEAYYGYTF	TGCAGTGCTGAGGCGTACTATGGCTACACCTTC	TRBJ1-2	-	TRBV20-1	-
CASSFYVTANTEAFF	TGTGCCAGCAGCTTCTACGTGACAGCCAACACTGAAGCTTTCTTT	TRBJ1-1	-	TRBV7-8	-
CASSLDQTLRDGYTF	TGTGCCAGCAGCTTAGATCAAACCCTCAGGGATGGCTACACCTTC	TRBJ1-2	-	TRBV11-2	-
CASSQDYADTQYF	TGCGCCAGCAGCCAAGACTATGCAGATACGCAGTATTTT	TRBJ2-3	once	TRBV4-3	-
CASGTNNQPQHF	TGTGCCAGCGGGACAAACAATCAGCCCCAGCATTTT	TRBJ1-5	-	TRBV7-9	-
CASSPNNRGSNQPQHF	TGTGCCAGCTCACCTAACAACAGGGGAAGCAATCAGCCCCAGCATTTT	TRBJ1-5	-	TRBV18	TRBD1
CASTEGTTASCGNTIYF	TGTGCCAGCACCGAGGGGACAACGGCTTCATGCGGAAACACCATATATTTT	TRBJ1-3	-	TRBV6-4	-
CASSIGSGHRTDTQYF	TGTGCCAGTAGTATAGGATCAGGGCACCGCACAGATACGCAGTATTTT	TRBJ2-3	-	TRBV19	-
CASSLTAGADKPLHF	TGTGCCAGCAGCTTAACGGCGGGGGCCGATAAACCCCTCCACTTT	TRBJ1-6	-	TRBV7-3	-
CASSRQGTYGYTF	TGTGCCAGCAGCCGACAGGGAACCTATGGCTACACCTTC	TRBJ1-2	-	TRBV12-3/TRBV12-4	TRBD1
CASSFGSQGNEQFF	TGCGCCAGCAGCTTCGGGTCCCAGGGCAATGAGCAGTTCTTC	TRBJ2-1	-	TRBV5-1	-
CASSLGRGTEAFF	TGCGCCAGCAGCCTGGGCAGAGGGACTGAAGCTTTCTTT	TRBJ1-1	-	TRBV4-3	-
CASSIRTDRFDEQYF	TGTGCCAGTAGTATCCGGACAGACCGTTTTGACGAGCAGTACTTC	TRBJ2-7	-	TRBV19	-
CASRDDTGYGYTF	TGTGCCAGCAGGGACGATACGGGGTATGGCTACACCTTC	TRBJ1-2	-	TRBV6-5	-
CASSVEETGGLSTEAFF	TGTGCCAGCAGCGTAGAGGAGACAGGGGGCTTGTCCACTGAAGCTTTCTTT	TRBJ1-1	once	TRBV9	TRBD1
CASSLAYDSANYEQYF	TGTGCCAGCAGCTTAGCCTACGACAGCGCAAATTACGAGCAGTACTTC	TRBJ2-7	-	TRBV7-6	-
CASSLSQGGSTEAFF	TGTGCCAGCAGTTTATCACAGGGCGGGTCGACTGAAGCTTTCTTT	TRBJ1-1	-	TRBV27	-
CASSLDGSLAVYGYTF	TGTGCCAGCAGCTTAGATGGCAGTCTCGCAGTCTATGGCTACACCTTC	TRBJ1-2	many	TRBV7-9	-
CASSLTEDNEQFF	TGTGCCAGCAGTTTGACAGAAGACAATGAGCAGTTCTTC	TRBJ2-1	-	TRBV27	-
CASSEATPSGDYGYTF	TGTGCCAGCAGTGAGGCGACCCCCTCCGGGGACTATGGCTACACCTTC	TRBJ1-2	-	TRBV2	-
CASRTDENQPQHF	TGTGCCAGTAGGACAGACGAGAATCAGCCCCAGCATTTT	TRBJ1-5	-	TRBV19	-
CASRKGLTKDNEQFF	TGTGCCAGTAGAAAGGGACTTACTAAAGACAATGAGCAGTTCTTC	TRBJ2-1	-	TRBV19	-
CASSQESPVAAREQYF	TGCGCCAGCAGCCAAGAATCGCCGGTTGCGGCGCGGGAGCAGTACTTC	TRBJ2-7	-	TRBV4-3	-
CASSPHGLNYGYTF	TGCGCCAGCAGCCCGCATGGACTTAACTATGGCTACACCTTC	TRBJ1-2	-	TRBV4-3	-
CASSLSPPGRALNQPQHF	TGTGCCAGCAGCTTAAGTCCTCCAGGGAGGGCCCTTAATCAGCCCCAGCATTTT	TRBJ1-5	-	TRBV7-9	-
CASSLDRVQPQHF	TGTGCCAGCAGCTTAGATCGGGTTCAGCCCCAGCATTTT	TRBJ1-5	-	TRBV7-2	-
CASSLGSDRVQYF	TGTGCCAGCAGCCTCGGTTCCGATCGAGTTCAGTACTTC	TRBJ2-4	once	TRBV6-2/TRBV6-3	-
CASSVASDQPQHF	TGTGCCAGCAGCGTAGCTAGTGATCAGCCCCAGCATTTT	TRBJ1-5	-	TRBV9	-
CASSLMVGARETQYF	TGTGCCAGCAGCTTAATGGTGGGGGCCAGGGAGACCCAGTACTTC	TRBJ2-5	-	TRBV7-2	-
CASTRGGSGYGYTF	TGTGCCAGTACCCGAGGGGGATCTGGCTATGGCTACACCTTC	TRBJ1-2	-	TRBV19	-
CATIKEGALSGNTIYF	TGTGCCACCATCAAGGAGGGGGCTTTATCTGGAAACACCATATATTTT	TRBJ1-3	-	TRBV2	TRBD1
CARSFNGYTF	TGTGCCAGAAGCTTTAATGGCTACACCTTC	TRBJ1-2	-	TRBV7-5	-
CASKNRAENTEAFF	TGTGCCAGCAAAAACAGGGCCGAGAACACTGAAGCTTTCTTT	TRBJ1-1	-	TRBV6-5	-
CASSLAGDPGTEAFF	TGCGCCAGCAGCTTGGCGGGGGACCCTGGGACTGAAGCTTTCTTT	TRBJ1-1	many	TRBV5-1	-
CASSQGRAGGTQYF	TGTGCCAGCAGCCAAGGCCGAGCGGGGGGGACCCAGTACTTC	TRBJ2-5	-	TRBV3-1/TRBV3-2	TRBD2
CASSPGTSGGTGELFF	TGTGCCAGCAGCCCCGGGACTAGCGGGGGCACCGGGGAGCTGTTTTTT	TRBJ2-2	-	TRBV7-3	TRBD2
CASSSGGSYNSPLHF	TGTGCCAGCAGCTCGGGAGGCTCCTATAATTCACCCCTCCACTTT	TRBJ1-6	-	TRBV7-3	-
CASSPQGTAYEQYF	TGTGCCAGCAGCCCTCAGGGGACCGCCTACGAGCAGTACTTC	TRBJ2-7	-	TRBV11-2	-
CASSDSAGVGNEQFF	TGTGCCAGCAGTGACTCAGCGGGGGTAGGCAATGAGCAGTTCTTC	TRBJ2-1	many	TRBV6-4	TRBD2
CASSSKNSGAQETQYF	TGTGCCAGCAGCTCCAAGAACTCGGGAGCCCAAGAGACCCAGTACTTC	TRBJ2-5	once	TRBV7-9	-
CASSALDRAGNTIYF	TGTGCCAGCAGCGCTCTAGACAGGGCTGGAAACACCATATATTTT	TRBJ1-3	-	TRBV6-5	TRBD1
CATTSIWGLHALSSGNTIYF	TGTGCCACCACCTCAATTTGGGGCCTTCACGCCTTGAGCTCTGGAAACACCATATATTTT	TRBJ1-3	-	TRBV28	-
CASSQADRNTEAFF	TGCGCCAGCAGCCAAGCTGACAGGAACACTGAAGCTTTCTTT	TRBJ1-1	-	TRBV4-1	-
CASISGYSGNTIYF	TGTGCCAGTATCTCCGGGTACTCTGGAAACACCATATATTTT	TRBJ1-3	few	TRBV19	-